This TCR beta chain stems from a study of CD8 T cells in ankylosing spondylitis. Study-wide points: Ankylosing spondylitis blood appeared to carry a characteristic TCR beta motif of roughly 8 highly homologous variants. A CD8+ phenotype characterized the disease-linked clones, which were relatively rare in peripheral blood.

The CDR3 length is 15 residues. The V gene lost 7 bases and the J gene lost 3 bases, with 18 bases spanning the gap. Libraries of TCR beta came from quantitative 5'-RACE with molecular barcodes. TCRdb fed the 5' RACE reads into MiXCR, producing one record per CDR3 protein. The table records 150,000 to 200,000 distinct CDR3 sequences, 9.8% of them present only once. With regard to this clonotype: What it binds is unknown.

This clonotype originated in a female donor with ankylosing spondylitis or in good health (not recorded which). Source material: blood, either unsorted or a sorted T cell fraction (not recorded which). The chain couples TRBV12-3 or TRBV12-4 to TRBJ1-1, with D possibly TRBD1 on 5 matching bases. CDR3 DNA sequence: TGTGCCAGCATTGTTGAGGGCAAAGGGGACACTGAAGCTTTCTTT. Translated, it gives CASIVEGKGDTEAFF.